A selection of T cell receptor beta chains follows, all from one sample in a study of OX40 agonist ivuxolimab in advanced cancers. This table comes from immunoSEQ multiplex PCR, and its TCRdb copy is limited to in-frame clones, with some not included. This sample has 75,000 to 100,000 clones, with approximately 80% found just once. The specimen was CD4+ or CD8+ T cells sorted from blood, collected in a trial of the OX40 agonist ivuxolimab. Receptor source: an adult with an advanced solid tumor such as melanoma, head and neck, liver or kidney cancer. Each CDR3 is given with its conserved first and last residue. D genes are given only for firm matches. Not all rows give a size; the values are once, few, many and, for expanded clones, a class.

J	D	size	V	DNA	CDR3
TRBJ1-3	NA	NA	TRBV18	TGTGCCAGCTCACCACCCAACAGAATCTCTGGAAACACCATATATTTT	CASSPPNRISGNTIYF
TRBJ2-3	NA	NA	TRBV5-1	TGCGCCAGCAGCTTGACAGGGAGGGATAAGGATACGCAGTATTTT	CASSLTGRDKDTQYF
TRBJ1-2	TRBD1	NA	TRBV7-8	TGTGCCAGCAGCTCAGGGGGCGGCTATGGCTACACCTTC	CASSSGGGYGYTF
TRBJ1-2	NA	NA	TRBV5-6	TGTGCCAGCAGCTTGCGGGGGCACTATGGCTACACCTTC	CASSLRGHYGYTF
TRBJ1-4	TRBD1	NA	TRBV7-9	TGTGCCAGCAGCTCGGACAGGGAGGGTGAAAAACTGTTTTTT	CASSSDREGEKLFF
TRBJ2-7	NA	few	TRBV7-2	TGTGCCAGCAGCTCGAGCTCCTACGAGCAGTACTTC	CASSSSSYEQYF
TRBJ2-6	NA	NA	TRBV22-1	TGTCCTGGGAGAGGTTCCGGCGAACAAAGTCGGGCCAACGTCCTGACTTTC	CPGRGSGEQSRANVLTF
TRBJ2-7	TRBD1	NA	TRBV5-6	TGTGCCAGCAGCCTGGACAGGGGAGGGTCCGAGCAGTACTTC	CASSLDRGGSEQYF
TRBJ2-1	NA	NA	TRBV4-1	TGCGCCAGCAGCCACTCTCGGGGCGCAGGGAATGAGCAGTTCTTC	CASSHSRGAGNEQFF
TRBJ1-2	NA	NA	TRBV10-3	TGTGCCATCAGTGACCCCGGATGGATTTATCGCTATGGCTACACCTTC	CAISDPGWIYRYGYTF
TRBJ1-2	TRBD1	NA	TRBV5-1	TGCGCCAGCAGCATCCGACAGGGGGCAAATGGCTACACCTTC	CASSIRQGANGYTF
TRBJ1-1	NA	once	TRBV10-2	TGCGCCAGCAGTGCAGTGCACAACACTGAAGCTTTCTTT	CASSAVHNTEAFF
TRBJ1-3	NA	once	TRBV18	TGTGCCAGCTCACCTAACAGGGTCAGCTCTGGAAACACCATATATTTT	CASSPNRVSSGNTIYF
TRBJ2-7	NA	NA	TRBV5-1	TGCGCCAGCAGCCCGGGACTCGCCTACGAGCAGTACTTC	CASSPGLAYEQYF
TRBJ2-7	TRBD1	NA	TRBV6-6	TGTGCCAGCAGTTACCCGGCCGGACAGGGTTCCTACGAGCAGTACTTC	CASSYPAGQGSYEQYF
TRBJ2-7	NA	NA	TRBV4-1	TGCGCCAGCAGCCGCCCTTTGGGGGACAACTCGGACGAGCAGTACTTC	CASSRPLGDNSDEQYF
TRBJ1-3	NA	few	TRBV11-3	TGTGCCAGCAGCCCAACGTTCGGTGGAAACACCATATATTTT	CASSPTFGGNTIYF
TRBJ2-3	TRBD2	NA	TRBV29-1	TGCAGCTCGGGACTAGCGGGCACAGATACGCAGTATTTT	CSSGLAGTDTQYF